Presented here are 14 T cell receptor beta chains from one specimen sequenced in a study of post-analysis software for immune sequencing data. No cognate antigen is known for these TCRs. Study results and limitations: Patients showed TRBV5-6, TRBV5-1 and TRBV20-1 among roughly 5 TRBV segments more frequent than in controls.

Presence of unique molecular identifiers characterized the TCR beta cDNA libraries. TCRdb reanalysed the PCR reads using MiXCR and keeps one entry per CDR3 protein. The top ten hold roughly 0.54% of the sample, which has roughly 800,000 distinct CDR3 sequences, roughly 27% seen once. The sequenced sample was blood. These receptors were collected from a girl aged 5-17 years with multiple sclerosis.

The chain is built from TRBV18 and TRBJ2-5; TRBD1 is a possible D gene (6 bases). The germline V gene has CDR1 KGHSH and CDR2 LQKENI. V lost 2 bases to trimming and J lost 2 bases, with 12 bases between them. This CDR3 spans 15 amino acids. CDR3 sequence reads: CASSPRTALQETQYF. Written as DNA, the CDR3 is TGTGCCAGCTCACCAAGGACAGCTCTTCAAGAGACCCAGTACTTC.

This sequence joins TRBV7-2 and TRBJ2-5; maybe TRBD1 (6 bases). V lost 1 base and J lost 5, with 17 bases in between. The germline V gene encodes CDR1 SGHTA and CDR2 FQGNSA. The CDR3 length is 16 residues. CDR3 residues: CASSLDRAVFRETQYF. CDR3 DNA sequence: TGTGCCAGCAGCTTAGACAGGGCTGTCTTCCGGGAGACCCAGTACTTC.

This clonotype was observed a few times. The chain is built from TRBV28 and TRBJ2-1, with TRBD1 matching over 9 bases. The junction had 7 bases not matched to a gene; V was cut back by 4 bases and J by 6 bases. This CDR3 has 15 amino acids. CDR1 and CDR2 from the germline V gene are MDHEN and SYDVKM. CDR3 DNA sequence: TGTGCCAGCAGTTACCCCGGGACAGGGTTCAATGAGCAGTTCTTC. The encoded protein is CASSYPGTGFNEQFF.

The V and J genes are TRBV6-5 and TRBJ2-5; 8 bases align to TRBD1. Judging by the DNA end, TRBJ2-7 fits better; the J call may be wrong. The CDR3 has 15 residues. Germline CDR1 is MNHEY and CDR2 is SVGAGI. DNA for the CDR3: TGTGCCAGCAGTGCCCCCGGACAGGGCCCCCACGAGCAGTACTTC. It yields the protein CASSAPGQGPHEQYF.

The rearrangement uses TRBV28 and TRBJ1-5; a possible D gene is TRBD1 (5 bases). CDR1 and CDR2 (germline): MDHEN, SYDVKM. V lost 10 bases, J lost 4 bases, and 14 bases lay in between. The CDR3 is 13 residues long. The CDR3 loop is CATKGRENQPQHF. The CDR3 nucleotides read TGTGCCACTAAGGGCAGGGAGAATCAGCCCCAGCATTTT.

The chain recombines TRBV28 with TRBJ1-1; D call uncertain. In germline, CDR1 is MDHEN, CDR2 SYDVKM. The CDR3 runs 13 residues. Trimming shortened V by 6 bases and J by 11 bases, and 19 bases separated the two germline ends. CDR3 sequence reads: CASRAAFTTRAFF. Written as DNA, the CDR3 is TGTGCCAGCAGGGCCGCTTTCACCACCCGGGCTTTCTTT.

This chain uses TRBV7-2 with TRBJ1-2, with D unresolved. The V gene lost 5 bases and the J gene lost 7 bases, with 20 bases spanning the gap. The CDR3 has 15 residues. Germline CDR1 SGHTA, CDR2 FQGNSA. The CDR3 DNA sequence: TGTGCCAGCAGCCCTCTCTCACACAGCCTAGCTGGCTACACCTTC. Residues: CASSPLSHSLAGYTF.

The chain carries TRBV20-1 and TRBJ2-7, with no clear D. Trimming pared 6 bases from V and 0 bases from J, leaving 18 bases between. CDR1 and CDR2 (germline): DFQATT, SNEGSKA (reference sequence). The length of the CDR3 is 15 residues. CDR3 in DNA: TGCAGTGCCACGAGGTTCCCTCCGGCCTCCTACGAGCAGTACTTC. As protein: CSATRFPPASYEQYF.

V and J are TRBV7-2 and TRBJ2-7; perhaps D is TRBD1 or TRBD2 (5 bases each). The end of the DNA is better explained by TRBJ2-5, so the J call may be wrong. The CDR3 consists of 15 residues. The germline V gene has CDR1 SGHTA and CDR2 FQGNSA. CDR3 in amino acids: CASSSRAPRGETQYF. The CDR3 nucleotides are TGTGCCAGCAGCTCCCGGGCCCCGAGGGGAGAGACCCAGTACTTC.

This clonotype was seen a handful of times. The gene calls are TRBV6-2 or TRBV6-3 and TRBJ2-4, with 7 nucleotides matching TRBD2. Germline V gene data show CDR1 as MNHEY and CDR2 as SVGEGT. J was trimmed by 10 bases and V by 5 bases; bases with no gene match: 2. This CDR3 spans 11 amino acids. CDR3 in DNA: TGTGCCAGCAGTAAAGCGGGGATTCAGTACTTC. This translates into CASSKAGIQYF.

J is TRBJ2-5 and V is TRBV20-1; D is uncertain. V lost 0 bases to trimming and J lost 5 bases, with 16 bases between them. This CDR3 is 15 amino acids long. The germline CDR1 and CDR2 sequences are DFQATT and SNEGSKA (reference sequence). CDR3 sequence: CSARDPSGVGETQYF. CDR3 nucleotides: TGCAGTGCTAGAGATCCTTCTGGGGTCGGGGAGACCCAGTACTTC.

V is TRBV2 and J is TRBJ2-3; 9 bases agree with TRBD1. Germline CDR1 is SNHLY and CDR2 is FYNNEI. The CDR3 length is 15 residues. Unmatched junction bases numbered 11, after V lost 7 bases and J lost 6 bases. The CDR3 protein is CASTFGTGSADTQYF. CDR3 nucleotides: TGTGCCAGCACCTTCGGGACAGGGTCTGCGGATACGCAGTATTTT.

This clonotype was recorded a few times. The genes are TRBV6-6 and TRBJ2-7; TRBD1 might be the D (5 bases). From germline, CDR1 is MNHNY and CDR2 SVGAGI (reference sequence). Deletions cut 2 bases from V and 0 bases from J, with 11 bases between. The length of the CDR3 is 15 residues. CDR3 coding DNA: TGTGCCAGCAGTTACCCGGCGGACACCTCCTACGAGCAGTACTTC. It translates to CASSYPADTSYEQYF.

The genes are TRBV20-1 and TRBJ1-5, with 10 bases aligning to TRBD1. CDR1 is DFQATT and CDR2 is SNEGSKA in the germline V gene (reference sequence). The CDR3 contains 15 residues. V shed 4 bases, J shed 7 bases, and the junction held 10 bases outside the gene matches. CDR3 in amino acids: CSATPGQGFNQPQHF. DNA of the CDR3: TGCAGTGCTACGCCGGGACAGGGGTTCAACCAGCCCCAGCATTTT.